This T cell receptor beta chain was found in a study of cytomegalovirus exposure and HLA in healthy donors. Whole-study context: Genetic ancestry analysis placed about 80% of the 400 or so donors that were genotyped in the Caucasian-associated cluster.

Amplification used 60 Vbeta primers and 13 Jbeta primers. Profiling relied on immunoSEQ multiplex PCR, and the TCRdb table lists in-frame clones only, not all of them. The repertoire holds about 130,000 clones, with approximately 85% as singletons. Sequencing used PBMCs. The source is a boy younger than 18 in good health and CMV-seronegative.

The CDR3 protein is CASSRNRVINIQYF. The CDR3, as DNA: TGTGCCAGCAGCCGAAACAGGGTGATAAACATTCAGTACTTC. The chain links TRBV14 to TRBJ2-4; weak D call: TRBD1 (6 bases). The CDR3 is 14 residues long. Germline V gives CDR1 SGHDN, CDR2 FVKESK. Trimming left V 4 bases short and J 6 bases short, with 13 bases between.